This TCR beta chain was retrieved from a study of Tregs in tolerant kidney transplant recipients. Study-wide findings and caveats: No direct test of biological reproducibility was done here.

Profiled with immunoSEQ multiplex PCR; TCRdb holds only in-frame clones, not every one. The sample holds 240,000 or so clones, roughly 84% seen once. A note on this clone: Its antigen is unidentified.

Unstimulated regulatory T cells (CD4+CD25+CD127-), CD4+CD25- non-regulatory cells, CD4 and CD8 cells were FACS-sorted from thawed PBMCs. J was trimmed by 9 bases and V by 2 bases; bases with no gene match: 6. This CDR3 region has 14 residues. The V gene's germline CDR1 is GTSNPN and CDR2 SVGIG (reference sequence). The sample comprised CD4+ T cells from blood. The rearrangement joins TRBV30 to TRBJ1-6, with 8 nucleotides matching TRBD1. The receptor was derived from a human donor in good health. CDR3 coding DNA: TGTGCCTGGAGTAGAACAGGGGGGGGTTCACCCCTCCACTTT. Translation gives CAWSRTGGGSPLHF. Full variable domain (missing parts from reference TRBV30 and TRBJ1-6): SQTIHQWPATLVQPVGSPLSLECTVEGTSNPNLYWYRQAAGRGLQLLFYSVGIGQISSEVPQNLSASRPQDRQFILSSKKLLLSDSGFYLCAWSRTGGGSPLHFGNGTRLTVT.